This T cell receptor beta chain was found in a study of beta chain features in type 1 diabetes. Expressed TCRB transcripts were sequenced, since all the RNA that had been isolated was reverse transcribed. It was found that naive, central memory and regulatory T cell samples averaged about 3.57 million reads. This table comes from immunoSEQ multiplex PCR, and its TCRdb copy is limited to in-frame clones, with some not included. The data contain about half a million clones, roughly 10% of them singletons. The CDR3 extends over 15 amino acids. CDR1 and CDR2 (germline): MNHEY, SVGAGI. The V end lost 7 bases, the J end lost 4 bases, and 16 bases lay between the germline ends. Populations isolated by sorting all had purity greater than 95%.

The sequence was collected from a woman aged 18-29 years in good health. The J gene is TRBJ2-2, the V gene TRBV6-5; D is possibly TRBD1 or TRBD2 (5 bases each). The sequenced material came from naive CD4+ T cells from blood. This chain's CDR3 is CASTVKAGTTGELFF. In DNA form, the CDR3 reads TGTGCCAGCACAGTCAAGGCAGGGACCACCGGGGAGCTGTTTTTT.